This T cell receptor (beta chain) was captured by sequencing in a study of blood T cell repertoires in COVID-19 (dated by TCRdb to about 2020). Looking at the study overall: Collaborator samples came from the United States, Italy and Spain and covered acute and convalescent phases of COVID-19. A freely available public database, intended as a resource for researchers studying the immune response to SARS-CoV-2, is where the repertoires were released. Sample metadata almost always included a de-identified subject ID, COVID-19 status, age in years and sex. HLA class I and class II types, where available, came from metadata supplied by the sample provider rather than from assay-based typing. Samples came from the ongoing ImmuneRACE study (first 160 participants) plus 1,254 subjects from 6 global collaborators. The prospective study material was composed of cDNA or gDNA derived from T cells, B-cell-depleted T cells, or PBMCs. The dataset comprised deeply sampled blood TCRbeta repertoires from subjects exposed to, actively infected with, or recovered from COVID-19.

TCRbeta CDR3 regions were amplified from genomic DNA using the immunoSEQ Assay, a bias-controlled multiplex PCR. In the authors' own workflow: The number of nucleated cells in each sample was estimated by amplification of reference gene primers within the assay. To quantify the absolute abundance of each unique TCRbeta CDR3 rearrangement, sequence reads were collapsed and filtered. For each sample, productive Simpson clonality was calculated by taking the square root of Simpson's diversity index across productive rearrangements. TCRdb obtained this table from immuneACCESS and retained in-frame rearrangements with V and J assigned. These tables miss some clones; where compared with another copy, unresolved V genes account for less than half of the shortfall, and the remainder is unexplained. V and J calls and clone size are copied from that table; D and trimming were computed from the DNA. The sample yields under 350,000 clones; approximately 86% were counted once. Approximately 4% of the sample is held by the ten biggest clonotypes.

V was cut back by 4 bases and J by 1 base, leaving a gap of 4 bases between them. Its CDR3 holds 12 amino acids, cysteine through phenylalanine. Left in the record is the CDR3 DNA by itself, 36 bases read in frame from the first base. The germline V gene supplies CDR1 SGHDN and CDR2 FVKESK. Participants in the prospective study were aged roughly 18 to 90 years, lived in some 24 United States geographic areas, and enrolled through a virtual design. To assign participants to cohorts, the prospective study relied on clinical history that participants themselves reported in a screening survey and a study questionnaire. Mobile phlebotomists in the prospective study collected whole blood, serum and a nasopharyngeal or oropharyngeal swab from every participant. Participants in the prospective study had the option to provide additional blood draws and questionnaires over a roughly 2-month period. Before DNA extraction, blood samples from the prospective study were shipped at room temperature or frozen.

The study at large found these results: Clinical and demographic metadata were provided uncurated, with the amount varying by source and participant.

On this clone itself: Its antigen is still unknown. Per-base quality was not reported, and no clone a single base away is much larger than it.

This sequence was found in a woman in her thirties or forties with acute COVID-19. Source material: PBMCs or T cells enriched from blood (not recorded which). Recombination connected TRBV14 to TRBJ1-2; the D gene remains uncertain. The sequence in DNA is TGTGCCAGCAGCCGAGTTAACTATGGCTACACCTTC. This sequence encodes CASSRVNYGYTF.